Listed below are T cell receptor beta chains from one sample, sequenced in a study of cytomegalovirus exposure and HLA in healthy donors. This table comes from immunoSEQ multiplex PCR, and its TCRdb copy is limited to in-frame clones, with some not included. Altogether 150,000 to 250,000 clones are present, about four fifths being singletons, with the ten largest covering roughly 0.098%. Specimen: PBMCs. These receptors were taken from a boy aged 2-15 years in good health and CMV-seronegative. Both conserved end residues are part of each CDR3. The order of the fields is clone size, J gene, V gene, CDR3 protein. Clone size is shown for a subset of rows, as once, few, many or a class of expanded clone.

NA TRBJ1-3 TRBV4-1 CASSQDPNSGNTIYF
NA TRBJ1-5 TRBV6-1 CASTPGTSPNQPQHF
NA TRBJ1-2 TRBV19 CASSMQRGSNGYTF
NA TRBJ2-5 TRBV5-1 CASSLSGTSGFQETQYF
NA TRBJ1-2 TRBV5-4 CASRAGTGGYGYTF
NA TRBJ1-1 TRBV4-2 CASSQVGGAGQRNTEAFF
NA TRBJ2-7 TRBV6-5 CASSRGSAYEQYF
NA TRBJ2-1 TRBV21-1 CAGRGRLYNEQFF
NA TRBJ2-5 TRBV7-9 CASSFPSGGAGETQYF
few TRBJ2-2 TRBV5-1 CASSSPFGANTGELFF
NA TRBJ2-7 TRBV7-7 CASSHGLTYEQYF
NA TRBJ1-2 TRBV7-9 CASSPSGGTDGYTF
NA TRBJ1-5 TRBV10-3 CATARGGAGSGNQPQHF
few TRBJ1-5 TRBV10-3 CAISENGNQPQHF
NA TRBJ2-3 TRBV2 CASSERIAGAVDTQYF
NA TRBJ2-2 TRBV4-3 CASSGDRDTGELFF
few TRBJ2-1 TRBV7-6 CASSLSGGAGEQFF
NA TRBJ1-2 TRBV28 CASSLSAGFAGYTF
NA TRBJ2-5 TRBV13 CASSLRDLPPTQYF
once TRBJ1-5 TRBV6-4 CASTYRQRDQPQHF
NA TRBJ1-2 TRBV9 CASSVTGIGYTF
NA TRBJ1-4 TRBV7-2 CASSFRSNEKLFF
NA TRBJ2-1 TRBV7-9 CASSGQGLNNEQFF
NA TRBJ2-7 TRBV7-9 CASSQSQGYEQYF
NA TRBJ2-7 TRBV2 CASSGGSGGRYEQYF
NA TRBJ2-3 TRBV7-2 CASRGQSTDTQYF
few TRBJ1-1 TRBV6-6 CASSYLGGNTEAFF
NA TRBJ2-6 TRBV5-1 CASSLLPGLSSGANVLTF
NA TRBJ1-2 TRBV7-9 CASSLSGQGHGYTF
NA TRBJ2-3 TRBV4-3 CASSQVGQTTDTQYF
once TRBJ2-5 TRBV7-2 CATKTSGALETQYF
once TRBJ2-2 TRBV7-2 CASRPGGNGELFF
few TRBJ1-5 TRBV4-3 CASSQGRGGNQPQHF
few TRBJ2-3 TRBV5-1 CASTSGATDTQYF
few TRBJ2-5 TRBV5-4 CASSWTGAETQYF
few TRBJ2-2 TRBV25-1 CASSGFILADSATGELFF
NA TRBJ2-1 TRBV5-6 CASSYPRGSYNEQFF
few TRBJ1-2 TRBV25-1 CASSELARDYGYTF
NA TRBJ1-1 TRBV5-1 CASSRSQGTEAFF
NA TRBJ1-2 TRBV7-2 CASSAQQGNYGYTF
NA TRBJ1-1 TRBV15 CATSRDLGGTEAFF
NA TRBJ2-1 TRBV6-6 CASSYDGQSQDNEQFF
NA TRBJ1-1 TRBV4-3 CASSQDTIYEAFF
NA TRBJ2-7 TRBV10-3 CAISGTGGYEQYF
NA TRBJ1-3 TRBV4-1 CASSLSWDSYSGNTIYF
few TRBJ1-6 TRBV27 CASTDHRGF
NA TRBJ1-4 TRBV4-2 CASSQVYRDFNEKLFF
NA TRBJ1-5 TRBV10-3 CAISWPGTGGNQPQHF
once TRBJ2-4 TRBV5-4 CASSLPGSIIQYF
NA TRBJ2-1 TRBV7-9 CASRDSYNEQFF
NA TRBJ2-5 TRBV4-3 CASSQGQGETQYF
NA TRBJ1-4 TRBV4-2 CASSHQVNEKLFF
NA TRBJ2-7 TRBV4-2 CASSQELAGGSHEQYF
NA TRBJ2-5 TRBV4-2 CASSQDDPVGGQETQYF
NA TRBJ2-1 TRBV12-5 CASGLGGTGANEQFF
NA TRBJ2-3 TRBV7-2 CASGAGSPYTQYF
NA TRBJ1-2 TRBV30 CASIIGTGVYGYTF